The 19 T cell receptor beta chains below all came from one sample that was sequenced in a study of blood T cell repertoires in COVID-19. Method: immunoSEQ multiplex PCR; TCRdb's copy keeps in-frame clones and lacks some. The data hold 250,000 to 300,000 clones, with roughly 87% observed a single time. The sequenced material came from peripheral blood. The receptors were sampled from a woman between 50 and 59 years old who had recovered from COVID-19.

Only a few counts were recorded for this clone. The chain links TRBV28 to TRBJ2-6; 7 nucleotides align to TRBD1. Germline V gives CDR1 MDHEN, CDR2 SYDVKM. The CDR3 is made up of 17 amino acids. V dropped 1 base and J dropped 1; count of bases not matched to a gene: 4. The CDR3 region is CASSLLGQFSGANVLTF. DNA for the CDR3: TGTGCCAGCAGTTTATTGGGACAGTTTTCTGGGGCCAACGTCCTGACTTTC.

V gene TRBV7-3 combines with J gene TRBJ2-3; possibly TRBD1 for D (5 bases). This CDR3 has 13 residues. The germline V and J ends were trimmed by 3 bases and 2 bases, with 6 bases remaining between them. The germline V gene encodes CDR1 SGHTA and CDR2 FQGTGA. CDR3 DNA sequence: TGTGCCAGCAGCTTTGGACACACAGATACGCAGTATTTT. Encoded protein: CASSFGHTDTQYF.

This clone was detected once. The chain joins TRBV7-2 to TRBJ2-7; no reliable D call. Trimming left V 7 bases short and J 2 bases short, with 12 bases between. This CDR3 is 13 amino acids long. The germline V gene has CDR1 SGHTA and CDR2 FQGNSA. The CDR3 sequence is CASTRSLAYEQYF. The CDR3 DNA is TGTGCCAGCACTAGGAGTCTTGCCTACGAGCAGTACTTC.

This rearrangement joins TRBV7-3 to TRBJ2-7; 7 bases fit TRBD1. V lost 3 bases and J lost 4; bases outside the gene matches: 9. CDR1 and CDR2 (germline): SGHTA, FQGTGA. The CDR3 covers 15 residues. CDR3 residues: CASSLTGSPNYEQYF. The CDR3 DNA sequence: TGTGCCAGCAGCTTGACAGGGTCGCCGAATTACGAGCAGTACTTC.

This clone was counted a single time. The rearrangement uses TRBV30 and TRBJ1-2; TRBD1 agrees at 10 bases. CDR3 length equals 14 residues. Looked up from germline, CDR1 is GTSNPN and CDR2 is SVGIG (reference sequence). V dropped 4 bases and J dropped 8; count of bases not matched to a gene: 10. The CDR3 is CAWNSGTGVYGYTF. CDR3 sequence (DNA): TGTGCCTGGAATTCCGGGACAGGGGTCTACGGCTACACCTTC. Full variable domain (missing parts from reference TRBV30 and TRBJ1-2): SQTIHQWPATLVQPVGSPLSLECTVEGTSNPNLYWYRQAAGRGLQLLFYSVGIGQISSEVPQNLSASRPQDRQFILSSKKLLLSDSGFYLCAWNSGTGVYGYTFGSGTRLTVV.

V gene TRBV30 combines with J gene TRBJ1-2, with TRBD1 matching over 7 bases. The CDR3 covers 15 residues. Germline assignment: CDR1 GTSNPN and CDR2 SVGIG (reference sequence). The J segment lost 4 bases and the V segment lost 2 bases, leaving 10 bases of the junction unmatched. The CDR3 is CAWSSRQGGFYGYTF. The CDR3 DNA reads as TGTGCCTGGAGTTCACGACAGGGCGGGTTCTATGGCTACACCTTC.

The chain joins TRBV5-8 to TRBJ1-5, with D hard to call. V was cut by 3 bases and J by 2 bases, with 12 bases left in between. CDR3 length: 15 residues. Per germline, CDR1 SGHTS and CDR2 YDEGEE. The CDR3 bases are TGTGCCAGCAGCTGGGAGGTGTTGGGCAATCAGCCCCAGCATTTT. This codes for CASSWEVLGNQPQHF. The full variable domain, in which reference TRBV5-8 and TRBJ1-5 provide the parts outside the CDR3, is EAGVTQSPTHLIKTRGQQATLRCSPISGHTSVYWYQQALGLGLQFLLWYDEGEERNRGNFPPRFSGRQFPNYSSELNVNALELEDSALYLCASSWEVLGNQPQHFGDGTRLSIL.

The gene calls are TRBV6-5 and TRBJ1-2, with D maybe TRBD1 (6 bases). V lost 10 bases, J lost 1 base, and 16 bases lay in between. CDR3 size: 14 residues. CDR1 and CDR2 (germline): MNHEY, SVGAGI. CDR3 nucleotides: TGTGCCACCCGGGGGGCGTTTGGTAACTATGGCTACACCTTC. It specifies CATRGAFGNYGYTF.

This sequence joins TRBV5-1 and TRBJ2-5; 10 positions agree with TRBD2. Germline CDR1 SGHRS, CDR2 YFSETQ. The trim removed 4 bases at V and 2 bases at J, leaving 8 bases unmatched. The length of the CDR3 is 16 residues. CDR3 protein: CASSPATSGWQETQYF. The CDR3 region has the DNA TGCGCCAGCAGCCCCGCGACTAGCGGGTGGCAAGAGACCCAGTACTTC.

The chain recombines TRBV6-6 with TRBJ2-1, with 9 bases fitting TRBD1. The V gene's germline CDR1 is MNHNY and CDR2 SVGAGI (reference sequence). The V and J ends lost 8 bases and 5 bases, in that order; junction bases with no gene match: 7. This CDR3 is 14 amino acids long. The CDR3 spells CASVLTGGNNEQFF. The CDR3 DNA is TGTGCCAGCGTCCTGACAGGGGGAAACAATGAGCAGTTCTTC.

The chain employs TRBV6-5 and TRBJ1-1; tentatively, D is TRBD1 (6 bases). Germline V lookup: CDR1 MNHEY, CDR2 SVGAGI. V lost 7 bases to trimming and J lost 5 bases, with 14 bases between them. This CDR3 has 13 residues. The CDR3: CASTTDQGTEAFF. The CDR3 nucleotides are TGTGCCAGCACCACAGATCAGGGGACTGAAGCTTTCTTT.

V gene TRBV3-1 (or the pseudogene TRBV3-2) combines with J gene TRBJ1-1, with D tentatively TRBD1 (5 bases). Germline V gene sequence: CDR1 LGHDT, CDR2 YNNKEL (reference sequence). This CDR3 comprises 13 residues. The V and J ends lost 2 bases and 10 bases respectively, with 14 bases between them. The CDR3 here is CASSQLWTDTAFF. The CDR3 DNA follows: TGTGCCAGCAGCCAATTGTGGACGGACACAGCTTTCTTT.

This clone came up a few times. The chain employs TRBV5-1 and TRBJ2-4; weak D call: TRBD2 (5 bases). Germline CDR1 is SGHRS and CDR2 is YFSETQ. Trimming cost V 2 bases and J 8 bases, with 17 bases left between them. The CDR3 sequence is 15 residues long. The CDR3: CASSLRGMGGDIQYF. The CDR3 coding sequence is TGCGCCAGCAGCTTAAGAGGGATGGGTGGGGACATTCAGTACTTC.

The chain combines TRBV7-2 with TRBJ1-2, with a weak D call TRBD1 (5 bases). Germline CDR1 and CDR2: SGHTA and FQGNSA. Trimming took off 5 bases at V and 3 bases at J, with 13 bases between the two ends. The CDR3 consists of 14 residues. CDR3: CASSPPGGYYGYTF. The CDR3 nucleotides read TGTGCCAGCAGCCCTCCGGGGGGTTACTATGGCTACACCTTC.

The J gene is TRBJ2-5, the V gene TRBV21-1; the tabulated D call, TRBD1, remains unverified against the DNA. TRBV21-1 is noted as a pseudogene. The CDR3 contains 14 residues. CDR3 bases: TGTGCCCGAACGAGGGGGCTCACTCAAGAGACCCAGTACTTC. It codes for CARTRGLTQETQYF.

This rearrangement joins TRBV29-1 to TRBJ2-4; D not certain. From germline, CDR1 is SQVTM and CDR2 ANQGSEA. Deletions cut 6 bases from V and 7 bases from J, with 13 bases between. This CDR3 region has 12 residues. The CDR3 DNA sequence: TGCAGCGTAGAATTTCCGAGGAACATTCAGTACTTC. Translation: CSVEFPRNIQYF.

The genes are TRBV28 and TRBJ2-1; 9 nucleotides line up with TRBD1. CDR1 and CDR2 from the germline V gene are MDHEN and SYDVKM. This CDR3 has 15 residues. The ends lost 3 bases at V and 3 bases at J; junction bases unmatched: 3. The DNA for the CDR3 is TGTGCCAGCAGTTTCCCGGGACAGGGCTACAATGAGCAGTTCTTC. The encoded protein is CASSFPGQGYNEQFF.

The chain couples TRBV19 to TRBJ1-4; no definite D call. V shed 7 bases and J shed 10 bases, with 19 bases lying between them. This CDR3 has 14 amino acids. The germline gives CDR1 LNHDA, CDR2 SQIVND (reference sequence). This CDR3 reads CASIYVGPRIKLFF. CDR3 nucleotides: TGTGCCAGTATTTACGTTGGGCCACGCATAAAACTGTTTTTT.

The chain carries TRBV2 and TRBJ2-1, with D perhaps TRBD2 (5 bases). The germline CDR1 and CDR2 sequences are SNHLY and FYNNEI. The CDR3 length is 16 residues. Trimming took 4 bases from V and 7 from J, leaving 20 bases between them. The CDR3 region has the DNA TGTGCCAGCAGTGGCCCGGGGTTAAGCGTTGGGAATGAGCAGTTCTTC. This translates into CASSGPGLSVGNEQFF.